The rows below give T cell receptor beta chains drawn from one sample of a study of T cells expressing NK-cell markers. TCRdb re-called the 5' RACE reads; one entry per CDR3 protein, DNA not given. This table holds a few hundred thousand distinct CDR3 sequences. The sequenced material came from blood T cells: a sorted CD56 or NKG2C T cell subset, CD4+ or CD8+ T cells, or bulk PBMC T cells (not recorded which). These receptors came from a woman between 50 and 59 years old in good health. Both conserved end residues are part of each CDR3.

j_gene,len,v_gene,CDR3aa
TRBJ1-2,13,TRBV20-1,CSARGTGDYGYTF
TRBJ2-3,14,TRBV7-9,CASSLERETDTQYF
TRBJ2-1,17,TRBV6-1,CASRVSGGRGSYNEQFF
TRBJ1-1,14,TRBV29-1,CSVGPVGANTEAFF
TRBJ2-5,14,TRBV28,CASSSSGTRGTQYF
TRBJ2-6,16,TRBV19,CASSILAGTGANVLTF
TRBJ2-1,16,TRBV4-1,CASSQDRGSSYNEQFF
TRBJ1-1,13,TRBV6-1,CASSWGQDTEAFF
TRBJ1-4,15,TRBV4-1,CASSQVWLPNEKLFF
TRBJ2-1,12,TRBV24-1,CATSVGGPEQFF
TRBJ1-5,15,TRBV5-1,CASSMEGTGSQPQHF
TRBJ2-1,15,TRBV7-9,CASSSLAGAVNEQFF
TRBJ1-2,13,TRBV30,CAWSAGTEYGYTF
TRBJ2-4,12,TRBV29-1,CSVGVGRHIQYF
TRBJ2-1,17,TRBV7-2,CASSRVLAGDGGNEQFF
TRBJ2-1,15,TRBV6-1,CASSLGGGQANEQFF
TRBJ2-5,13,TRBV23-1,CANLTGLKETQYF
TRBJ2-3,20,TRBV15,CATSRDLGAATSGRTDTQYF
TRBJ2-2,13,TRBV12-3/TRBV12-4,CASRDRDTGELFF
TRBJ2-5,16,TRBV5-1,CASSIRLAGGQETQYF
TRBJ2-1,12,TRBV12-5,CASEAIHNEQFF
TRBJ2-5,14,TRBV10-1,CASSDLGPGETQYF
TRBJ1-4,14,TRBV9,CASSKRTGEQKLFF
TRBJ2-1,14,TRBV7-9,CASSFEGPLDEQFF
TRBJ2-7,15,TRBV3-1,CASSLGTVHPYEQYF
TRBJ2-1,14,TRBV5-6,CASSPGLAAYEQFF